This TCR beta chain was identified in a study of T cells in localized non-small cell lung cancer. Overall study findings and caveats: Analysis by sequencing included only one tumor region, so heterogeneity remains possible. Longer overall survival was linked to higher blood T cell density. Of the tissues analyzed, uninvolved adjacent lung showed maximal T cell clonality, greater than tumor. The appearance of a median about 60 of the top 100 tumor clones was seen in adjacent lung.

TCRdb's copy holds only in-frame clones and misses some; the assay was immunoSEQ multiplex PCR. The sample gives more than 9,000 clones, over 65% of which show up once; 30% to 35% is in the top ten. This CDR3 spans 13 amino acids. Germline CDR1 reads SGHNT; CDR2 reads YYREEE (reference sequence). V shed 6 bases and J shed 6 bases, with 15 bases lying between them. This clone was recorded a few times. What it binds is not known. This chain uses TRBV5-4 with TRBJ1-1, with D hard to call. The sequence derives from a male donor older than 55 with stage I lung adenocarcinoma. The sequenced sample was peripheral blood, obtained before any cancer treatment. The CDR3 DNA reads as TGTGCCAGCAACGGTGCGCAGGATCCTGAAGCTTTCTTT. Its translation: CASNGAQDPEAFF.